This T cell receptor (beta chain) originates from a study of T-cell memory formation after mild COVID-19. On the study more broadly: Largely, TCR clusters stayed within a single donor.

The CDR3 has 15 residues. J lost 3 bases, V lost 6 bases, and 13 bases had no gene match. Germline V CDR1 and CDR2: DFQATT, SNEGSKA (reference sequence). Findings and limits, study-wide: Among contracting clones, CD4+ were mainly CM/EM and CD8+ enriched in EMRA. A balance of CD4 and CD8 characterized clones contracting day 15 to 85, whereas later expanders leaned CD4+.

Comments on this clonotype: Its matching antigen is unknown.

TCR alpha and TCR beta cDNA libraries carrying sample barcodes and UMIs came from 5'RACE with constant-segment primers. MiXCR was run by TCRdb on the 5' RACE reads, yielding one entry per CDR3 protein. The sample lists more than 150,000 distinct CDR3 sequences; 18% were seen once. The sample was PBMCs or a T cell subset sorted from them (not recorded which). The chain links TRBV20-1 to TRBJ1-2; 7 bases map to TRBD1. The TCR was taken from a young man who had mild COVID-19 (a few samples of this study predate the infection). Cell type and time point are not known. The CDR3 DNA is TGCAGTGCCTACGGGGATACAGGGGCCCACTATGGCTACACCTTC. Its translation: CSAYGDTGAHYGYTF.